The rows below give T cell receptor beta chains drawn from one sample of a study of quantifying T cell responses using KT2 cells. TCRdb reprocessed the UMI-ligation and nested PCR reads via MiXCR and lists one record per CDR3 protein. The sample records about 41,000 distinct CDR3 sequences, about 18% being singletons. The sample was PBMCs spiked with cells of the T cell clone KT2. The receptor source for this set is a human donor. Both conserved end residues are part of each CDR3.

v_gene	j_gene	CDR3aa
TRBV6-5	TRBJ1-1	CASTQGASKKAFF
TRBV13	TRBJ2-1	CASSLVGGGPSYNEQFF
TRBV7-6	TRBJ2-3	CASSLPPGRADTQYF
TRBV5-4	TRBJ2-1	CASSLERREVQFF
TRBV5-1	TRBJ2-5	CASSLDPGRVETQYF
TRBV5-1	TRBJ1-1	CASSSGDREGAEAFF
TRBV29-1	TRBJ1-1	CSVEAVTGKNTEAFF
TRBV6-2/TRBV6-3	TRBJ2-7	CASSFDRYEQYF
TRBV12-5	TRBJ2-3	CASGLDRPTDTQYF
TRBV11-2	TRBJ2-5	CASSRSRAPGLAGGGEETQYF
TRBV20-1	TRBJ2-1	CSASRGAGSSDEQFF
TRBV19	TRBJ1-1	CASRTGQANTEAFF
TRBV13	TRBJ2-7	CASSSYWGAYEQYF
TRBV6-5	TRBJ1-3	CASRDQGWDEAIYF
TRBV29-1	TRBJ2-1	CSVVRILGLAGGVEKNEQFF
TRBV30	TRBJ1-3	CACPTGGNSGNTIYF
TRBV11-3	TRBJ2-1	CASSLDLVNEQFF
TRBV6-5	TRBJ1-5	CASRSRDSPNQPQHF
TRBV20-1	TRBJ2-1	CSAELGGTYNEQFF
TRBV15	TRBJ2-3	CATSRDPGLGGTDTQYF
TRBV10-3	TRBJ2-1	CATLKGLDTNEQFF
TRBV7-2	TRBJ1-1	CASRPFGPLRFERTEAFF
TRBV2	TRBJ1-5	CASTVGGGYQPQHF
TRBV3-1	TRBJ2-5	CASSQGRGTETQYF
TRBV7-6	TRBJ1-6	CASSLFQSNSPLHF
TRBV6-1	TRBJ2-1	CASSGLVLYNEQFF
TRBV5-1	TRBJ1-1	CASSLAGPDTEAFF
TRBV20-1	TRBJ2-7	CSANDRSYEQYF
TRBV14	TRBJ2-7	CASSQGRGGQFEQYF
TRBV6-5	TRBJ2-3	CASSLRAGGPGGDTQYF
TRBV20-1	TRBJ2-7	CSARDPLRDSYEQYF
TRBV10-2	TRBJ2-3	CASSASTSGGTDTQYF
TRBV20-1	TRBJ2-6	CSARDRAVSGANVLTF
TRBV2	TRBJ1-1	CASVRLNTEAFF
TRBV14	TRBJ1-1	CASSQDRGRSKAFF
TRBV2	TRBJ2-7	CASSGHSHEQYF
TRBV7-4	TRBJ1-2	CASSLGTVAGNYGYTF
TRBV18	TRBJ2-1	CASSSGNEQFF
TRBV6-4	TRBJ2-3	CASSDGTSGGADTQYF